The rows below give T cell receptor beta chains drawn from one sample of a study of cytotoxic CD8 clonotypes in ibrutinib-treated CLL. Libraries were prepared by immunoSEQ multiplex PCR; TCRdb keeps only in-frame clonotypes and omits some of them. Among about 22,000 clones, approximately 80% were seen once, and the ten largest hold approximately 10%. The sample in question was PBMCs, obtained before ibrutinib treatment. These receptors all come from a human donor with chronic lymphocytic leukemia. The CDR3 runs from the conserved cysteine through the conserved F or W. Each record gives: J gene, D gene, clone size, V gene, CDR3 DNA, CDR3 protein. A D gene is named only where the DNA matches it firmly. Expanded clones are given a class, and other clones once, few, many or no size at all.

TRBJ2-7	.	few	TRBV2	TGTGCCAGCAGACTGGACTACGAGCAGTACTTC	CASRLDYEQYF
TRBJ1-3	.	.	TRBV6-1	TGTGCCAGCAGTGAACAGGCCCGCTCTGGAAACACCATATATTTT	CASSEQARSGNTIYF
TRBJ2-1	.	.	TRBV6-5	TGTGCCAGCAGTTACTCAGGGACTTCCTACAATGAGCAGTTCTTC	CASSYSGTSYNEQFF
TRBJ1-1	.	.	TRBV5-4	TGTGCCAGCAGCTTGGAGGGCGGTTCTGAAGCTTTCTTT	CASSLEGGSEAFF
TRBJ2-1	TRBD2	.	TRBV18	TGTGCCAGCTCACCACCGAGCGGGAGAGCCTACAATGAGCAGTTCTTC	CASSPPSGRAYNEQFF
TRBJ2-3	TRBD2	.	TRBV7-8	TGTGCCAGCAGCTTAGGGACTAGTGGAGATACGCAGTATTTT	CASSLGTSGDTQYF
TRBJ1-1	TRBD1	.	TRBV18	TGTGCCAGCTCACCAACAGGGACAGCCTATAGGAACACTGAAGCTTTCTTT	CASSPTGTAYRNTEAFF
TRBJ1-4	.	few	TRBV9	TGTGCCAGCAGCGTAACCCCGGGATCAACTAATGAAAAACTGTTTTTT	CASSVTPGSTNEKLFF
TRBJ1-4	.	.	TRBV19	TGTGCCAGTAGTCCAGGACTGAACATTAATGAAAAACTGTTTTTT	CASSPGLNINEKLFF
TRBJ2-7	.	once	TRBV4-1	TGCGCCAGCAGCCAAGAAGGCAGCCTTCCCTACGAGCAGTACTTC	CASSQEGSLPYEQYF
TRBJ2-3	.	few	TRBV2	TGTGCCAGCAGTGGGCAACGGACAGATACGCAGTATTTT	CASSGQRTDTQYF
TRBJ1-4	.	.	TRBV2	TGTGCCAGCAACGACTGGACTAATGAAAAACTGTTTTTT	CASNDWTNEKLFF
TRBJ2-3	.	.	TRBV9	TGTGCCAGCAGCCCCCAGGTGGCAGATACGCAGTATTTT	CASSPQVADTQYF
TRBJ2-6	.	.	TRBV9	TGTGCCAGCAGCGTAGATCCGGGGCCTGGGGCCAACGTCCTGACTTTC	CASSVDPGPGANVLTF
TRBJ1-1	.	.	TRBV6-6	TGTGCCAGCAAGTGGGGGAAGACAGACACTGAAGCTTTCTTT	CASKWGKTDTEAFF
TRBJ1-1	.	.	TRBV19	TGTGCCAGTAGTATCTCTGGGAACACTGAAGCTTTCTTT	CASSISGNTEAFF
TRBJ2-5	TRBD1	.	TRBV5-1	TGCGCCAGCAGCGCAGGACAGGGATCAGAGACCCAGTACTTC	CASSAGQGSETQYF
TRBJ2-1	.	.	TRBV1	TGCACCAGCAGCCCCCTTCTCTCGAGCGGGAGGGCCTTAAATGAGCAGTTCTTC	CTSSPLLSSGRALNEQFF